A selection of T cell receptor beta chains follows, all from one sample in a study of T cell responses to AZD1222 COVID-19 vaccine. This table comes from immunoSEQ multiplex PCR, and its TCRdb copy is limited to in-frame clones, with some not included. The repertoire holds roughly 97,000 clones, with more than 70% as singletons. The sequencing used peripheral blood, collected on day 0 of AZD1222 vaccination. These receptor sequences come from an adult in good health. Each CDR3 is given with its conserved first and last residue. Fields, in order: J gene, clone size, D gene, V gene, CDR3 DNA, CDR3 protein. D genes are given only for firm matches. Clone size, where shown, is once, few, many, or a class for clones that have expanded.

j_gene: TRBJ2-5; abundance: NA; d_gene: TRBD2; v_gene: TRBV7-7; CDR3nt: TGTGCTAGCGCTACTGGACTAGCGGGGGAGACCCAGTACTTC; CDR3aa: CASATGLAGETQYF
j_gene: TRBJ1-5; abundance: NA; d_gene: NA; v_gene: TRBV6-1; CDR3nt: TGTGCCAGCAGTGAAGTGCTCGGGAGCAATCAGCCCCAGCATTTT; CDR3aa: CASSEVLGSNQPQHF
j_gene: TRBJ2-7; abundance: NA; d_gene: NA; v_gene: TRBV7-2; CDR3nt: TGTGCCAGCAGCCATGGCTCCTACGAGCAGTACTTC; CDR3aa: CASSHGSYEQYF
j_gene: TRBJ2-3; abundance: NA; d_gene: NA; v_gene: TRBV29-1; CDR3nt: TGCAGCGTTGGAGCGGCACCTAGCACAGATACGCAGTATTTT; CDR3aa: CSVGAAPSTDTQYF
j_gene: TRBJ1-2; abundance: once; d_gene: TRBD1; v_gene: TRBV5-4; CDR3nt: TGTGCCAGCAGCTCAATTGAGACAGGGTTTGGCTACACCTTC; CDR3aa: CASSSIETGFGYTF
j_gene: TRBJ1-5; abundance: NA; d_gene: NA; v_gene: TRBV2; CDR3nt: TGTGCCAGCAGTGCCGGGACACACCAGCCCCAGCATTTT; CDR3aa: CASSAGTHQPQHF
j_gene: TRBJ1-1; abundance: NA; d_gene: NA; v_gene: TRBV7-9; CDR3nt: TGTGCCAGCAGCTTAGTCGAGGATACTGAAGCTTTCTTT; CDR3aa: CASSLVEDTEAFF
j_gene: TRBJ1-5; abundance: NA; d_gene: NA; v_gene: TRBV27; CDR3nt: TGTGCCAGCAGTTTAGAGTGGGGGAACGGCAATCAGCCCCAGCATTTT; CDR3aa: CASSLEWGNGNQPQHF
j_gene: TRBJ1-1; abundance: NA; d_gene: NA; v_gene: TRBV27; CDR3nt: TGTGCCAGCAACGACAGGCCGGGCACTGAAGCTTTCTTT; CDR3aa: CASNDRPGTEAFF
j_gene: TRBJ1-1; abundance: NA; d_gene: NA; v_gene: TRBV4-1; CDR3nt: TGCGCCAGCAGCCAAGGCATGAACACTGAAGCTTTCTTT; CDR3aa: CASSQGMNTEAFF
j_gene: TRBJ1-5; abundance: NA; d_gene: TRBD1; v_gene: TRBV7-6; CDR3nt: TGTGCCAGCAGCCTCCAGGGGGCGAATCAGCCCCAGCATTTT; CDR3aa: CASSLQGANQPQHF
j_gene: TRBJ2-3; abundance: few; d_gene: TRBD1; v_gene: TRBV2; CDR3nt: TGTGCCAGCATTGCCGCCCGGGACAGGGAACGGGGTCTCGCAGATACGCAGTATTTT; CDR3aa: CASIAARDRERGLADTQYF
j_gene: TRBJ1-2; abundance: NA; d_gene: NA; v_gene: TRBV7-2; CDR3nt: TGTGCCAGCAGATTTTCGGGACATAGCTATGGCTACACCTTC; CDR3aa: CASRFSGHSYGYTF
j_gene: TRBJ2-3; abundance: NA; d_gene: NA; v_gene: TRBV6-1; CDR3nt: TGTGCCAGCAGTGAAGCCACAGATACGCAGTATTTT; CDR3aa: CASSEATDTQYF
j_gene: TRBJ2-7; abundance: NA; d_gene: NA; v_gene: TRBV4-3; CDR3nt: TGCGCCAGCAGCCAAGAATGGGCACGGGGCCCCTACGAGCAGTACTTC; CDR3aa: CASSQEWARGPYEQYF
j_gene: TRBJ2-7; abundance: once; d_gene: TRBD1; v_gene: TRBV14; CDR3nt: TGTGCCAGCAGCCAAGCGCAGGGGGCGGTCGAGCAGTACTTC; CDR3aa: CASSQAQGAVEQYF
j_gene: TRBJ1-1; abundance: NA; d_gene: NA; v_gene: TRBV12-5; CDR3nt: TGTGCTAGTGCGAAGGAGACTGAAGCTTTCTTT; CDR3aa: CASAKETEAFF
j_gene: TRBJ1-6; abundance: NA; d_gene: TRBD1; v_gene: TRBV5-1; CDR3nt: TGCGCCAGCAGCGCGGGACAGTATAATTCACCCCTCCACTTT; CDR3aa: CASSAGQYNSPLHF
j_gene: TRBJ2-1; abundance: NA; d_gene: NA; v_gene: TRBV6-2/TRBV6-3; CDR3nt: TGTGCCAGCAGCCCCCTTAGTGAGCAGTTCTTC; CDR3aa: CASSPLSEQFF
j_gene: TRBJ1-2; abundance: NA; d_gene: TRBD1; v_gene: TRBV3-1/TRBV3-2; CDR3nt: TGTGCCAGCAGCCAAGAAGGGAGGGGGCGAAACTATGGCTACACCTTC; CDR3aa: CASSQEGRGRNYGYTF
j_gene: TRBJ1-5; abundance: NA; d_gene: NA; v_gene: TRBV30; CDR3nt: TGTGCCTGGAGTGTCCAGGGTAATCAGCCCCAGCATTTT; CDR3aa: CAWSVQGNQPQHF
j_gene: TRBJ1-6; abundance: NA; d_gene: TRBD1; v_gene: TRBV6-5; CDR3nt: TGTGCCAGCAGGACGGACAGGAGGTATAATTCACCCCTCCACTTT; CDR3aa: CASRTDRRYNSPLHF
j_gene: TRBJ2-5; abundance: NA; d_gene: NA; v_gene: TRBV27; CDR3nt: TGTGCCAGCAGTTTGGAGGGGGCAGAGACCCAGTACTTC; CDR3aa: CASSLEGAETQYF
j_gene: TRBJ2-1; abundance: NA; d_gene: TRBD2; v_gene: TRBV5-1; CDR3nt: TGCGCCAGCAGCCTCGTAGCGGGGGGCTCCAATGAGCAGTTCTTC; CDR3aa: CASSLVAGGSNEQFF
j_gene: TRBJ1-5; abundance: NA; d_gene: NA; v_gene: TRBV19; CDR3nt: TGTGCCAGTAGTTTGGTACAACAGCCCCAGCATTTT; CDR3aa: CASSLVQQPQHF
j_gene: TRBJ2-2; abundance: NA; d_gene: TRBD2; v_gene: TRBV30; CDR3nt: TGTGCCTGGAGTCTAGCGGGGGGGTTCCCCGGGGAGCTGTTTTTT; CDR3aa: CAWSLAGGFPGELFF
j_gene: TRBJ2-7; abundance: NA; d_gene: TRBD1; v_gene: TRBV6-5; CDR3nt: TGTGCCAGCAGTTACCTTCCGGGACAGTCCGAGCAGTACTTC; CDR3aa: CASSYLPGQSEQYF
j_gene: TRBJ1-2; abundance: NA; d_gene: NA; v_gene: TRBV7-2; CDR3nt: TGTGCCAGCAGCTTAGCAGGCCAGGGTCCAGCTGGCTACACCTTC; CDR3aa: CASSLAGQGPAGYTF
j_gene: TRBJ1-1; abundance: NA; d_gene: NA; v_gene: TRBV19; CDR3nt: TGTGCCAGTAGTATAGGACAGGCCCCAGCTTTCTTT; CDR3aa: CASSIGQAPAFF
j_gene: TRBJ1-2; abundance: NA; d_gene: NA; v_gene: TRBV5-5; CDR3nt: TGTGCCAGCACCCGGGGGGGCAGCACTAACTATGGCTACACCTTC; CDR3aa: CASTRGGSTNYGYTF
j_gene: TRBJ1-5; abundance: NA; d_gene: NA; v_gene: TRBV19; CDR3nt: TGTGCCAGTAGTATTCTGGGAGTGGGTCAGCCCCAGCATTTT; CDR3aa: CASSILGVGQPQHF
j_gene: TRBJ1-2; abundance: NA; d_gene: TRBD1; v_gene: TRBV28; CDR3nt: TGTGCCAGCTCAACCGGGACAGGGGGCTATGGCTACACCTTC; CDR3aa: CASSTGTGGYGYTF
j_gene: TRBJ2-7; abundance: NA; d_gene: NA; v_gene: TRBV20-1; CDR3nt: TGCAGTGCTAGTCGTAGCTCCTACGAGCAGTACTTC; CDR3aa: CSASRSSYEQYF
j_gene: TRBJ2-1; abundance: NA; d_gene: NA; v_gene: TRBV18; CDR3nt: TGTGCCAGCTCCCCCGGGAGACAAGCATACAATGAGCAGTTCTTC; CDR3aa: CASSPGRQAYNEQFF
j_gene: TRBJ2-1; abundance: NA; d_gene: TRBD1; v_gene: TRBV5-3; CDR3nt: TGTGCCAGAAGCTACAGGGGGCGCAATGAGCAGTTCTTC; CDR3aa: CARSYRGRNEQFF
j_gene: TRBJ1-5; abundance: once; d_gene: TRBD1; v_gene: TRBV2; CDR3nt: TGTGCCAGCAGTGAGGCGGGACAGGGTAACCCTCAGCCCCAGCATTTT; CDR3aa: CASSEAGQGNPQPQHF
j_gene: TRBJ1-2; abundance: NA; d_gene: NA; v_gene: TRBV20-1; CDR3nt: TGCAGTGCTAGTTTACAGGGTATCAACTATGGCTACACCTTC; CDR3aa: CSASLQGINYGYTF
j_gene: TRBJ2-3; abundance: NA; d_gene: NA; v_gene: TRBV3-1/TRBV3-2; CDR3nt: TGTGCCAGCAGCCAAGATCAACACTTGATAACAGATACGCAGTATTTT; CDR3aa: CASSQDQHLITDTQYF
j_gene: TRBJ2-4; abundance: NA; d_gene: TRBD2; v_gene: TRBV15; CDR3nt: TGTGCCACCAGCGCTTTCGCCGGGACTAGCGGGGGGGCCAAAAACATTCAGTACTTC; CDR3aa: CATSAFAGTSGGAKNIQYF
j_gene: TRBJ2-6; abundance: NA; d_gene: TRBD1; v_gene: TRBV28; CDR3nt: TGTGCCAGCAGTACCCCGACAGGGCCCTCTGGGGCCAACGTCCTGACTTTC; CDR3aa: CASSTPTGPSGANVLTF
j_gene: TRBJ2-5; abundance: NA; d_gene: NA; v_gene: TRBV30; CDR3nt: TGTGCCTGGAGGCAGGGGTTGGAGACCCAGTACTTC; CDR3aa: CAWRQGLETQYF
j_gene: TRBJ2-7; abundance: NA; d_gene: NA; v_gene: TRBV5-1; CDR3nt: TGCGCCAGCAGTGAAACCGCCCTAGGGGCTAACTCCTACGAGCAGTACTTC; CDR3aa: CASSETALGANSYEQYF
j_gene: TRBJ1-2; abundance: NA; d_gene: NA; v_gene: TRBV19; CDR3nt: TGTGCCAGTATTCCCCATGGGGCAGGGTCAGTCTATGGCTACACCTTC; CDR3aa: CASIPHGAGSVYGYTF
j_gene: TRBJ2-7; abundance: NA; d_gene: TRBD1; v_gene: TRBV4-1; CDR3nt: TGCGCCAGCAGCCAACTCATAGGGACAGGGGAAGAGCAGTACTTC; CDR3aa: CASSQLIGTGEEQYF
j_gene: TRBJ2-1; abundance: NA; d_gene: TRBD2; v_gene: TRBV6-4; CDR3nt: TGTGCCAGCAGTCCGGGACTAGGATTGAGGGAGCAGTTCTTC; CDR3aa: CASSPGLGLREQFF
j_gene: TRBJ1-6; abundance: NA; d_gene: NA; v_gene: TRBV5-8; CDR3nt: TGTGCCAGCAGCCCTGGACGCCTGGCAGCCTATAATTCACCCCTCCACTTT; CDR3aa: CASSPGRLAAYNSPLHF